The 25 T cell receptor beta chains given below trace back to one sample, sequenced in a study of T cells in Graves' hyperthyroidism and ophthalmopathy. The TCR beta CDR3 regions underwent amplification using RNA transcripts as the source. First-round RT-PCR of the TCR CDR3 relied on the HTBI primer set. TCRdb reanalysed the multiplex PCR reads using MiXCR and keeps one entry per CDR3 protein. The sample lists a few hundred thousand distinct CDR3 sequences; around 46% were seen once. Sequenced input: peripheral blood or thyroid tissue (not recorded which). These receptors were collected from a woman aged 18-29 years with Graves' hyperthyroidism.

There are a few counts of this clonotype. One end of the junction varies from germline; a read error may be responsible. The chain carries TRBV10-2 and TRBJ2-5; D gene unclear. The CDR3 runs 11 residues. Germline CDR1 WSHSY, CDR2 SAAADI. In DNA form, the CDR3 reads TGTGCCAGCAGTTACGGCCCGACCCAGTACTTC. Amino acids: CASSYGPTQYF.

This sequence joins TRBV5-1 and TRBJ2-3, with TRBD2 identical over 7 bases. V shed 4 bases and J 2 bases; nucleotides not matched to a gene: 13. Germline CDR1 reads SGHRS; CDR2 reads YFSETQ. This CDR3 region has 17 residues. CDR3 loop: CASSLSGLAVLTDTQYF. Written as DNA, the CDR3 is TGCGCCAGCAGCCTATCGGGGCTAGCGGTTCTCACAGATACGCAGTATTTT.

V gene TRBV19 combines with J gene TRBJ1-1; TRBD1 might be the D (5 bases). Germline CDR1 LNHDA, CDR2 SQIVND (reference sequence). Trimming took off 5 bases at V and 1 base at J, with 14 bases between the two ends. This CDR3 spans 15 amino acids. The CDR3 coding sequence is TGTGCCAGTAGTGATCGGGGCGGACCGAACACTGAAGCTTTCTTT. This gives the protein CASSDRGGPNTEAFF.

This clonotype was recorded only once. V and J are TRBV7-2 and TRBJ1-1; no clear D gene. The germline CDR1 and CDR2 sequences are SGHTA and FQGNSA. V gave up 1 base and J gave up 6 bases, with 9 bases separating them. The CDR3 runs to 13 residues. In DNA, the CDR3 is TGTGCCAGCAGCTTAGGGGGTAGCCCTGAAGCTTTCTTT. Protein: CASSLGGSPEAFF.

V is TRBV5-1 and J is TRBJ2-4; perhaps TRBD1 as D (5 bases). With 0 bases removed from V and 5 bases from J, the gap between germline ends came to 6 bases. Looked up from germline, CDR1 is SGHRS and CDR2 is YFSETQ. This CDR3 has 13 residues. In DNA form, the CDR3 reads TGCGCCAGCAGCTTGGAACAGGAAAACATTCAGTACTTC. Amino acid sequence: CASSLEQENIQYF.

This clonotype was observed many times. The genes are TRBV12-5 and TRBJ2-5; 8 nucleotides align to TRBD2. CDR1 is LGHNT and CDR2 is FRNRAP in the germline V gene. The CDR3 sequence is 16 residues long. After removal of 5 bases from V and 1 base from J, the junction contained 9 bases not matched to a gene. CDR3 bases: TGTGCTAGTGGTCTCCTAACGGGAGGGCTCCAAGAGACCCAGTACTTC. Amino acids: CASGLLTGGLQETQYF.

The chain joins TRBV2 to TRBJ2-7; TRBD1 matches at 9 bases. The trim removed 6 bases at V and 6 bases at J, leaving 12 bases unmatched. Germline V gene sequence: CDR1 SNHLY, CDR2 FYNNEI. The CDR3 loop spans 15 amino acids. DNA of the CDR3: TGTGCCAGCAGGGCAGACAGGGGGGGGGGCAGCGAGCAGTACTTC. Residues: CASRADRGGGSEQYF.

This clonotype came up a few times. The V call is TRBV29-1, the J call TRBJ2-1; TRBD2 aligns across 9 bases. The CDR3 length is 15 residues. The V segment lost 3 bases and the J segment 6 bases; nucleotides outside the gene matches: 9. Germline CDR1 reads SQVTM; CDR2 reads ANQGSEA. CDR3 in amino acids: CSVDLSSGTFNEQFF. The DNA of the CDR3 is TGCAGCGTTGACCTTTCTAGCGGGACCTTCAATGAGCAGTTCTTC.

In DNA, the CDR3 is TGCGCCAGCAGCCAAGGGCACCCTGACTATGGCTACACCTTC. Protein product: CASSQGHPDYGYTF. The chain carries TRBV4-1 and TRBJ1-2; D gene unclear. CDR1 and CDR2 (germline): MGHRA, YSYEKL. This CDR3 is 14 amino acids long. V was pared by 1 base and J by 3 bases, with 9 bases between.

This clonotype has only a few counts. The CDR3 here is CASTAGRGADTQYF. The CDR3 bases are TGTGCCAGCACCGCGGGAAGGGGGGCAGATACGCAGTATTTT. The chain joins TRBV2 to TRBJ2-3; D may be TRBD1 or TRBD2 (6 bases each). CDR1 and CDR2 from the germline V gene are SNHLY and FYNNEI. The CDR3 has 14 residues. V dropped 7 bases and J dropped 4 bases, with 15 bases sitting between them. Based on the CDR3 plus reference TRBV2 and TRBJ2-3, the full variable domain is EPEVTQTPSHQVTQMGQEVILRCVPISNHLYFYWYRQILGQKVEFLVSFYNNEISEKSEIFDDQFSVERPDGSNFTLKIRSTKLEDSAMYFCASTAGRGADTQYFGPGTRLTVL.

This clonotype occurred many times. The chain carries TRBV4-3 and TRBJ1-4; 7 bases fit TRBD1. Germline CDR1 and CDR2: LGHNA and YSLEER. CDR3 length: 16 residues. V shed 0 bases, J shed 5 bases, and the junction held 6 bases outside the gene matches. The CDR3 is CASSQDGSGQNEKLFF. The CDR3 bases are TGCGCCAGCAGCCAAGATGGGTCGGGACAGAATGAAAAACTGTTTTTT.

This clonotype was counted ten times or more. CDR3 sequence (DNA): TGCAGTGCCCACCCGGCGGATGACTATAATTCACCCCTCCACTTT. Amino acids: CSAHPADDYNSPLHF. J is TRBJ1-6 and V is TRBV20-1; D is uncertain. This CDR3 has 15 residues. Deletions cut 6 bases from V and 3 bases from J, with 15 bases between. CDR1 and CDR2 from the germline V gene are DFQATT and SNEGSKA (reference sequence).

This clonotype was picked up many times. This sequence joins TRBV20-1 and TRBJ1-2; weak D call: TRBD1 (5 bases). The germline V gene has CDR1 DFQATT and CDR2 SNEGSKA (reference sequence). There are 15 residues in the CDR3. Trimming left V 0 bases short and J 4 bases short, with 15 bases between. CDR3 coding DNA: TGCAGTGCTAGAGATTATTGGGCTGGGGGCTATGGCTACACCTTC. It codes for CSARDYWAGGYGYTF.

This clonotype appeared a single time. V and J are TRBV5-1 and TRBJ1-5, with 10 positions matching TRBD1. Losses at the gene ends were 4 bases for V and 5 bases for J; bases not matched to a gene: 18. The CDR3 totals 19 residues. CDR1 is SGHRS and CDR2 is YFSETQ in the germline V gene. The CDR3 DNA reads as TGCGCCAGCAGCCAGGGGACAGGGGCGTCTGTTGGGCCTGATCAGCCCCAGCATTTT. This sequence encodes CASSQGTGASVGPDQPQHF.

The chain couples TRBV6-5 to TRBJ1-2, with 9 nucleotides matching TRBD1. Trimming removed 5 bases from V and 8 bases from J; junction bases left unmatched: 3. This CDR3 is built from 12 residues. Germline V gives CDR1 MNHEY, CDR2 SVGAGI. The CDR3 spells CASSEGTGGYTF. CDR3 nucleotides: TGTGCCAGCAGTGAAGGGACAGGGGGCTACACCTTC.

This clonotype has at least ten counts. The V gene is TRBV10-3, the J gene TRBJ2-2; a possible D gene is TRBD2 (5 bases). Germline CDR1 reads ENHRY; CDR2 reads SYGVKD. CDR3 length equals 14 residues. Trimming removed 3 bases at V and 3 bases at J, with 8 bases between. The CDR3 nucleotides are TGTGCCATCAGTGACCCGAGGGACACCGGGGAGCTGTTTTTT. This sequence encodes CAISDPRDTGELFF.

V and J are TRBV13 and TRBJ2-5; TRBD1 matches 8 bases. Germline CDR1 reads PRHDT; CDR2 reads FYEKMQ (reference sequence). CDR3 length: 14 residues. V gave up 5 bases and J gave up 4 bases; unmatched junction bases: 6. CDR3 coding DNA: TGTGCCAGCAGCCCAGGACAGGGCGCAGAGACCCAGTACTTC. Its protein is CASSPGQGAETQYF.

Worth noting for this clonotype: A much larger clone sits a single nucleotide away, making a read error possible. The chain couples TRBV4-1 to TRBJ1-4; 7 nucleotides line up with TRBD1. Trimming removed 0 bases from V and 8 bases from J; junction bases left unmatched: 6. The CDR3 covers 15 residues. Per the germline V gene, CDR1 is MGHRA and CDR2 is YSYEKL. CDR3 coding DNA: TGCGCCAGCAGCCAAGAGTCCAGGGGGGGAGAAAAACTGTTTTTT. It yields the protein CASSQESRGGEKLFF.

V gene TRBV14 combines with J gene TRBJ1-2; maybe TRBD1 (5 bases). Germline V gene lookup returns CDR1 SGHDN and CDR2 FVKESK. CDR3 length: 13 amino acids. With 5 bases removed from V and 6 bases from J, the gap between germline ends came to 13 bases. As DNA, the CDR3 is TGTGCCAGCAGCGGAGGGGTAACTGATGGCTACACCTTC. Translating gives CASSGGVTDGYTF.

As for this clonotype: A single base separates this from a much larger clone, so it may be a read error. The chain links TRBV5-1 to TRBJ1-3; no clear D. Germline V gene data show CDR1 as SGHRS and CDR2 as YFSETQ. V was clipped by 3 bases and J by 2 bases, with 18 bases between them. This CDR3 comprises 17 residues. CDR3 nucleotides: TGCGCCAGCAGCTCGGCGGGTAGCTCGTTCCCTGGAAACACCATATATTTT. Translation: CASSSAGSSFPGNTIYF.

The sample holds a few counts of this clonotype. The chain recombines TRBV30 with TRBJ1-4; D perhaps matches TRBD1 (5 bases). V gave up 1 base and J gave up 0 bases, with 9 bases separating them. CDR3 size: 15 residues. From germline, CDR1 is GTSNPN and CDR2 SVGIG (reference sequence). CDR3 in DNA: TGTGCCTGGAGTGAGAGGGGACCAACTAATGAAAAACTGTTTTTT. It yields the protein CAWSERGPTNEKLFF.

This clonotype appeared many times. The J gene is TRBJ1-6, the V gene TRBV20-1; TRBD1 is a possible D gene (5 bases). V was pared by 0 bases and J by 5 bases, with 11 bases between. This CDR3 has 15 residues. CDR1 DFQATT and CDR2 SNEGSKA come from the germline V gene (reference sequence). CDR3 protein: CSARDPGDDNSPLHF. The CDR3 region has the DNA TGCAGTGCTAGAGATCCGGGGGATGATAATTCACCCCTCCACTTT.

The sample holds many counts of this clonotype. The chain uses TRBV2 and TRBJ2-7; 8 bases align to TRBD1. The length of the CDR3 is 18 residues. Germline V CDR1 and CDR2: SNHLY, FYNNEI. V shed 4 bases, J shed 3 bases, and the junction held 17 bases outside the gene matches. As DNA, the CDR3 is TGTGCCAGCAGTGCAGATGGCGGACAGGGTGGTTGGTACTACGAGCAGTACTTC. Encoded protein: CASSADGGQGGWYYEQYF.

This clonotype was found a few times. The V gene is TRBV18, the J gene TRBJ2-7, with TRBD1 as a possible D gene (5 bases). Trimming removed 3 bases at V and 0 bases at J, with 9 bases between. Looked up from germline, CDR1 is KGHSH and CDR2 is LQKENI. CDR3 length equals 14 residues. CDR3 protein: CASSPDTSSYEQYF. CDR3 DNA sequence: TGTGCCAGCTCACCGGACACCAGCTCCTACGAGCAGTACTTC.

This clonotype has a count of ten or more. The CDR3 spells CATGQGAGYTF. The CDR3 region has the DNA TGTGCCACGGGACAGGGGGCTGGCTACACCTTC. The genes are TRBV6-5 and TRBJ1-2, with 12 bases fitting TRBD1. The CDR3 length is 11 residues. Germline CDR1 is MNHEY and CDR2 is SVGAGI. V gave up 10 bases and J gave up 7 bases; unmatched junction bases: 1.